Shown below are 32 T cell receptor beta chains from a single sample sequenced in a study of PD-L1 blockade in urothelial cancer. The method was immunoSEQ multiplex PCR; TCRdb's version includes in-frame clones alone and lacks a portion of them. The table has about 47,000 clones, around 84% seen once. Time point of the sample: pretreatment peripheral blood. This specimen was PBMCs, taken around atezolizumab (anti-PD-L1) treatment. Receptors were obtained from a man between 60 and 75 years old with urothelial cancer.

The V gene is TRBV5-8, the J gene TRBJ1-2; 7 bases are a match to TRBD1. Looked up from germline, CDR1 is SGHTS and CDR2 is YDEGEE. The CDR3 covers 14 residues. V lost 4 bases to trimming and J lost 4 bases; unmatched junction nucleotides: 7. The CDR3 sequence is CASSRGQEGYGYTF. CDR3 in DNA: TGTGCCAGCAGCCGCGGACAGGAAGGCTATGGCTACACCTTC.

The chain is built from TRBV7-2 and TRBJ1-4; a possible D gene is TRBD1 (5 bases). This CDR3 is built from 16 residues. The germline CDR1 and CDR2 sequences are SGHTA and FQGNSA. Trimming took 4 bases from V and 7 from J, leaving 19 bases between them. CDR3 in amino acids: CASSSFPGSKAEKLFF. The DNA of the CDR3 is TGTGCCAGCAGCTCTTTTCCAGGGTCGAAGGCTGAAAAACTGTTTTTT.

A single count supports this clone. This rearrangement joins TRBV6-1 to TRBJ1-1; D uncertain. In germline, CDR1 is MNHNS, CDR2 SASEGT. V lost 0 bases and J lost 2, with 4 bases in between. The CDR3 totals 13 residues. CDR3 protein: CASSEARNTEAFF. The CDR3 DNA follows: TGTGCCAGCAGTGAAGCGAGAAACACTGAAGCTTTCTTT.

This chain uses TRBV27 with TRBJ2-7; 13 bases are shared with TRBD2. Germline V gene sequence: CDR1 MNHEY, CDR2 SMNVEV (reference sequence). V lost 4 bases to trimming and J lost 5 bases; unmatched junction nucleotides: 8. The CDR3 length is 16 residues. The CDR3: CASSSPRTSGSHEQYF. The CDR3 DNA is TGTGCCAGCAGTTCACCGCGGACTAGCGGGAGCCACGAGCAGTACTTC.

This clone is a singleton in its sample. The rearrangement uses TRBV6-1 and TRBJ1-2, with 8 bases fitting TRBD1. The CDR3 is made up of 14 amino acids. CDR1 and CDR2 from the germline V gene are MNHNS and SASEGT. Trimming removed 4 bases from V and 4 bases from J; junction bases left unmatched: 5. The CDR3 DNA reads TGTGCCAGCAGTGTTGACAGGGGCGGCTATGGCTACACCTTC. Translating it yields CASSVDRGGYGYTF.

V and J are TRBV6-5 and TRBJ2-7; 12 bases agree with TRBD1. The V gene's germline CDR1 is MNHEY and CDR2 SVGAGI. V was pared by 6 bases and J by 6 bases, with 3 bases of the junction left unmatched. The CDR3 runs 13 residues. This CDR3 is CASRGTGGSEQYF. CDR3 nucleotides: TGTGCCAGCAGGGGGACAGGGGGCAGCGAGCAGTACTTC.

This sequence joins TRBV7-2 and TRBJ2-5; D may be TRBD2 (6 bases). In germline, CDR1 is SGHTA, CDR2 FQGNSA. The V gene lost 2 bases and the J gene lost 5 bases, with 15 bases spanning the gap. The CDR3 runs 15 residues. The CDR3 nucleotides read TGTGCCAGCAGCTTACCGGGGGTGGGCGGGGAGACCCAGTACTTC. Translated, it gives CASSLPGVGGETQYF.

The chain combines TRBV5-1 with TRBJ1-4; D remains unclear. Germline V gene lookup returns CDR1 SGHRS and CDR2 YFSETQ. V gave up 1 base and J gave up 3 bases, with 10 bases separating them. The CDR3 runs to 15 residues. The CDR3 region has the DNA TGCGCCAGCAGCTTGTTTGGCAATTCTAATGAAAAACTGTTTTTT. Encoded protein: CASSLFGNSNEKLFF.

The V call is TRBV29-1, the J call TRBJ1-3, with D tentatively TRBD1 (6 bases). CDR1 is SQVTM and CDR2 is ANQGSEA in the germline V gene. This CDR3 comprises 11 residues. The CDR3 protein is CAGDSGNTIYF. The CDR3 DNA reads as TGCGCAGGGGACTCTGGAAACACCATATATTTT.

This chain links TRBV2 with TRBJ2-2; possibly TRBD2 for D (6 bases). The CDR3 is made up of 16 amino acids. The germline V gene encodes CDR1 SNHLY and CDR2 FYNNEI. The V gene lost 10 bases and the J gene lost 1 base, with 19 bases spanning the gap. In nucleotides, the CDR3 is TGTGCCACTTCGGGGGTGGGAGTTGGGAACACCGGGGAGCTGTTTTTT. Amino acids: CATSGVGVGNTGELFF.

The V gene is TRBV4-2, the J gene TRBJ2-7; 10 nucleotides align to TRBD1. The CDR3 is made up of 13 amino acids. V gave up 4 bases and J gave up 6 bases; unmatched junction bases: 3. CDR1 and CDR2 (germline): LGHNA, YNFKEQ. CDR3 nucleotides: TGTGCCAGCAGCCGGGACAGGGGCGGCGAGCAGTACTTC. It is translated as CASSRDRGGEQYF.

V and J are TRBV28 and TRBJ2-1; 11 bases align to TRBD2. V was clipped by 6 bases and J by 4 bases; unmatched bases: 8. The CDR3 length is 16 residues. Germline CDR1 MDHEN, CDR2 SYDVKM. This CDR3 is CASRGTSGTYYNEQFF. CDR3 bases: TGTGCCAGCAGGGGGACTAGCGGAACGTATTACAATGAGCAGTTCTTC.

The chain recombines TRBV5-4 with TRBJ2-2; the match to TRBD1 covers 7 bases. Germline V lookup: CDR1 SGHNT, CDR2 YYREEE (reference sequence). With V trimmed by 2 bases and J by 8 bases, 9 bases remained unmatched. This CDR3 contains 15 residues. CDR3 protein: CASSFRDRDLGELFF. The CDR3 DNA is TGTGCCAGCAGCTTTCGGGACAGAGATTTAGGGGAGCTGTTTTTT.

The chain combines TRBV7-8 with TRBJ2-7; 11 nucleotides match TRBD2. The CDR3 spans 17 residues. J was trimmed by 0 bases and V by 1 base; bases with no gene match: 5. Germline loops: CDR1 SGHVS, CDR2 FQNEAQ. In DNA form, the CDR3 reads TGTGCCAGCAGCTTAGGGGCTAGCGGGAGGAGCTCCTACGAGCAGTACTTC. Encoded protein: CASSLGASGRSSYEQYF.

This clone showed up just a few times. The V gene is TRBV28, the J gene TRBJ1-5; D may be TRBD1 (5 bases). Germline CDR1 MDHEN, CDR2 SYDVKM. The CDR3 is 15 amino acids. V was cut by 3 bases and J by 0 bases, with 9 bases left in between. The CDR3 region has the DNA TGTGCCAGCAGTTTCGGGACTTATAGCAATCAGCCCCAGCATTTT. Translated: CASSFGTYSNQPQHF.

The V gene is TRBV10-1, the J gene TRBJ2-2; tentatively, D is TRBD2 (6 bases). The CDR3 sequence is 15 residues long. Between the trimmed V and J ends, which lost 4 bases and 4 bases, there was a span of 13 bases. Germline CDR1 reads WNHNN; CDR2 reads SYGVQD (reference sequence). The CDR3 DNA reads TGCGCCAGCAGTGCAGGCGGGATGGGCACCGGGGAGCTGTTTTTT. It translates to CASSAGGMGTGELFF.

The DNA for the CDR3 is TGCGCCAGCAGCTTCTCCGGGACTACCTTCACCGGGGAGCTGTTTTTT. Translated: CASSFSGTTFTGELFF. This chain links TRBV5-1 with TRBJ2-2, with TRBD2 matching over 7 bases. With 2 bases clipped from V and 4 bases from J, the junction kept 8 bases outside the gene matches. The CDR3 consists of 16 residues. CDR1 and CDR2 from the germline V gene are SGHRS and YFSETQ.

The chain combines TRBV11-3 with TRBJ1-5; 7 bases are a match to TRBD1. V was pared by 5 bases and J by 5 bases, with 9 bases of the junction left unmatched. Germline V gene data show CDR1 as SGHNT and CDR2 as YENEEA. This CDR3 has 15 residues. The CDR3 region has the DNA TGTGCCAGCAGCACCCCGGACAGGCGGGATCAGCCCCAGCATTTT. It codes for CASSTPDRRDQPQHF.

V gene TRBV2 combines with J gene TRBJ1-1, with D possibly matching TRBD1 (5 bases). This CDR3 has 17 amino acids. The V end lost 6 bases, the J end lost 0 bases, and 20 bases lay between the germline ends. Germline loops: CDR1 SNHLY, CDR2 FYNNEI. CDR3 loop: CASRSGTPARVNTEAFF. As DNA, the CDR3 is TGTGCCAGCAGAAGCGGGACGCCGGCCCGGGTGAACACTGAAGCTTTCTTT.

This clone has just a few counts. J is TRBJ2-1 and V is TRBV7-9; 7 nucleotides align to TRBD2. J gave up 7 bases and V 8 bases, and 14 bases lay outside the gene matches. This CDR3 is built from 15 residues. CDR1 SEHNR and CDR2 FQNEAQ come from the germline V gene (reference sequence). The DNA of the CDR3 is TGTGCCAGCGAAGAGTGGGGGGGACGAGGAAATGAGCAGTTCTTC. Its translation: CASEEWGGRGNEQFF.

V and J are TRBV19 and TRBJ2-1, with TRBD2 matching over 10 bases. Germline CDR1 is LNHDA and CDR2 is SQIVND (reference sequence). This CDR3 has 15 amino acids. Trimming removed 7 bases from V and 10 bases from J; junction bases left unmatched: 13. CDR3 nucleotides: TGTGCCAGTATCTCCCGGCTAGCGGGAGTTGGGGAGCAGTTCTTC. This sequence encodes CASISRLAGVGEQFF.

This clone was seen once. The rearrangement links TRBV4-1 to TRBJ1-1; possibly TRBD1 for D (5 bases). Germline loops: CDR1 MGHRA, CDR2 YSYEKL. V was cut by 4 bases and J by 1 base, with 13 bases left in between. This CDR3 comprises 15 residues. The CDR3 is CASSRSQGANTEAFF. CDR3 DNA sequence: TGCGCCAGCAGCCGATCCCAGGGTGCGAACACTGAAGCTTTCTTT.

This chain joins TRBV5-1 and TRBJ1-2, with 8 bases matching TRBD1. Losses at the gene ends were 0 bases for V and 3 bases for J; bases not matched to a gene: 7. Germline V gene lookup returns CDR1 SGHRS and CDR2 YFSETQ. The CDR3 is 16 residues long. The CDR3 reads CASSLAGTGLDYGYTF. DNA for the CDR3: TGCGCCAGCAGCTTGGCTGGGACAGGACTTGACTATGGCTACACCTTC.

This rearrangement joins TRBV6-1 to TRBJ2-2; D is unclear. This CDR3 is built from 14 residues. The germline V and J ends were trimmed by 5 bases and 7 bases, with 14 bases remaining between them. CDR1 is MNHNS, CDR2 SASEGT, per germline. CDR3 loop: CASSRVGPLGELFF. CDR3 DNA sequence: TGTGCCAGCAGTCGGGTCGGCCCCCTCGGGGAGCTGTTTTTT.

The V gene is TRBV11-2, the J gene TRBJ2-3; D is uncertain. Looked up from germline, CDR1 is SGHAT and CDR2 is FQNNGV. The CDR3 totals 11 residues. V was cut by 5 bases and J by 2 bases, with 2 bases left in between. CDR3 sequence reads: CASSLTDTQYF. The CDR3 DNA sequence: TGTGCCAGCAGCCTCACAGATACGCAGTATTTT.

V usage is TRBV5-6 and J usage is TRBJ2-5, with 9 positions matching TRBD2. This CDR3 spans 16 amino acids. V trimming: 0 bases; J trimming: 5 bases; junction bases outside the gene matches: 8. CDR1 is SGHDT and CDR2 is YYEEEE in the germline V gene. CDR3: CASSLAGSGSQETQYF. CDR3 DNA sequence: TGTGCCAGCAGCTTGGCTGGTAGCGGGAGTCAGGAGACCCAGTACTTC.

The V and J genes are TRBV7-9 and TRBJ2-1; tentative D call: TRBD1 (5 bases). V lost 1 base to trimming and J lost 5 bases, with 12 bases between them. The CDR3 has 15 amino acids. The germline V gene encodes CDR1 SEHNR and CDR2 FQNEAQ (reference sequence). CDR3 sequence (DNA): TGTGCCAGCAGCTTAGGGTGGGGCGGCCACAATGAGCAGTTCTTC. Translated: CASSLGWGGHNEQFF.

The CDR3 loop reads CASSPGYSNQPQHF. Here the CDR3 DNA reads TGTGCCAGCAGCCCAGGGTACAGCAATCAGCCCCAGCATTTT. The rearrangement uses TRBV7-9 and TRBJ1-5; perhaps TRBD1 as D (5 bases). The CDR3 extends over 14 amino acids. CDR1 is SEHNR, CDR2 FQNEAQ, per germline (reference sequence). Trimming stripped 5 bases from V and 1 base from J, with 9 bases between.

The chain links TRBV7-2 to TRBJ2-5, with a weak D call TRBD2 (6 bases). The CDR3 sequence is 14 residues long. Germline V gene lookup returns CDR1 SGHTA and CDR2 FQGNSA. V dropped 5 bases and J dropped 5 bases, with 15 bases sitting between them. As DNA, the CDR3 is TGTGCCAGCAGCCCTCCTGGCGGGATGGAGACCCAGTACTTC. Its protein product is CASSPPGGMETQYF.

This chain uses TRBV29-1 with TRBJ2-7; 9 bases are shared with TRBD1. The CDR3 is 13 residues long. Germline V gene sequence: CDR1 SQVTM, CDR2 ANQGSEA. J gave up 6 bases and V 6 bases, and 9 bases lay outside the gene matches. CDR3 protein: CSVDPGQGLEQYF. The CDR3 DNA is TGCAGCGTCGATCCGGGACAGGGCCTCGAGCAGTACTTC.

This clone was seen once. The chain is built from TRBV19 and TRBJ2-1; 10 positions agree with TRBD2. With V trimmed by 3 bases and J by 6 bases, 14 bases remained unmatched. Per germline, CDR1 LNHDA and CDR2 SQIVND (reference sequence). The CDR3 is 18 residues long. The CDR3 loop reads CASSMPVFLAGGLNEQFF. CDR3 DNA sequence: TGTGCCAGTAGTATGCCTGTGTTTTTAGCGGGAGGCCTCAATGAGCAGTTCTTC.

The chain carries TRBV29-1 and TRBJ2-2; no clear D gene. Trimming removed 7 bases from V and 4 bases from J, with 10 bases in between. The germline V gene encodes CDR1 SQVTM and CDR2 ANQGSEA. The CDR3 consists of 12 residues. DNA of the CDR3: TGCAGCGGTAGACATTCCACCGGGGAGCTGTTTTTT. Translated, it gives CSGRHSTGELFF.